This TCR beta chain was sequenced for a study of CD8+CD57+ T cells in acquired aplastic anemia. Turning to the study itself: Isolated CD4+ and CD8+ cells, once sorted, yielded DNA averaging around 3 ug. Study-level results: Controls and patients did not differ significantly in CD8+ Simpson's diversity. Found in both controls and patients were almost 30 CD8+ CDR3 sequences.

In this sample, this clonotype turned up once. Its antigen is undetermined. The V end was cut by 4 bases, the J end by 6 bases, with 18 bases between. Germline CDR1 and CDR2: DFQATT and SNEGSKA (reference sequence). The CDR3 is 14 residues long. It was genomic DNA that served as the template for profiling TCR beta VDJ and CDR3. MiXCR, run by TCRdb on the reads, gives a single entry per CDR3 protein. Here the sample spans roughly 420,000 distinct CDR3 sequences, 55% to 75% being singletons. This clonotype was sampled from a human donor in good health, serving as a control. The chain couples TRBV20-1 to TRBJ1-2; D not certain. The sample comprised sorted CD4+, CD8+, or CD8+CD57+ T cells (not recorded which) from PBMCs. CDR3 loop: CSAIQPNSPHGYTF. CDR3 nucleotide sequence: TGCAGTGCTATACAACCTAATTCACCCCATGGCTACACCTTC.